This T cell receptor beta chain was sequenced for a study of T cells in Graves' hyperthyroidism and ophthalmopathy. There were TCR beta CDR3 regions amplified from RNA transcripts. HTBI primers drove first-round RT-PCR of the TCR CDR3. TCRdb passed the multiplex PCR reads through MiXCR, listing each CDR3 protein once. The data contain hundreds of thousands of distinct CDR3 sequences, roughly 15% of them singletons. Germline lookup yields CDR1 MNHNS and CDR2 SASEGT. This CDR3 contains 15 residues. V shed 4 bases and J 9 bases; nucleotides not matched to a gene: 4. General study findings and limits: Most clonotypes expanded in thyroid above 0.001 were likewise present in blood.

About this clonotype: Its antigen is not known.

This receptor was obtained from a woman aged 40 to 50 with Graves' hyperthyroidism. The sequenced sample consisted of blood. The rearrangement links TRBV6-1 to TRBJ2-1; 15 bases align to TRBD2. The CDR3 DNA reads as TGTGCCAGCAGTGGGGGACTAGCGGGAGGAACTGAGCAGTTCTTC. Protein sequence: CASSGGLAGGTEQFF.